This T cell receptor (beta chain) appears in the sequencing data of a study of early T cells in non-severe SARS-CoV-2 infection. At the level of the study: Bulk RNA from unsorted whole blood was sequenced; chains were unpaired.

The V gene lost 0 bases and the J gene lost 0 bases, with 7 bases spanning the gap. The CDR3 is made up of 15 amino acids. Per the germline V gene, CDR1 is LGHDT and CDR2 is YNNKEL (reference sequence). Separate cDNA molecules each had unique molecular identifiers attached to them. TCRdb itself ran the 5' RACE reads through MiXCR, one entry per CDR3 protein. The data contain around 35,000 distinct CDR3 sequences, 4.5% to 7.5% of them singletons. This clonotype showed up just a few times. V usage is TRBV3-1 and J usage is TRBJ2-3; D ambiguous. This TCR was recovered from an adult who was a healthcare worker with PCR-confirmed SARS-CoV-2 infection or an uninfected control (not recorded which). Material: whole blood. CDR3 amino acids: CASSQEVVSTDTQYF. CDR3 in DNA: TGTGCCAGCAGCCAAGAAGTGGTTAGCACAGATACGCAGTATTTT.